This T cell receptor (beta chain) stems from a study of blood T cell repertoires in COVID-19 (dated by TCRdb to 2018 to 2021). For the wider study: Samples from collaborators originated in the United States, Italy and Spain and spanned both the acute and convalescent phases of COVID-19. Nearly every sample came with metadata listing a de-identified subject ID, COVID-19 status, age in years and sex. Where HLA class I and class II types were available, the types were taken from metadata supplied by the sample provider, not from assay-based typing. A freely available public database, intended as a resource for researchers studying the immune response to SARS-CoV-2, is where the repertoires were released. The prospective study material was composed of cDNA or gDNA derived from T cells, B-cell-depleted T cells, or PBMCs. Samples were obtained from the ongoing ImmuneRACE study (first 160 participants) and from over a thousand subjects provided by 6 global collaborators. Subjects who had been exposed to COVID-19, were actively infected with it, or had recovered from it provided the deeply sampled blood TCRbeta repertoires that made up the dataset.

What the study reported, not specific to this receptor: Clinical and demographic metadata were provided uncurated, with the amount varying by source and participant.

TCRbeta CDR3 regions were amplified from genomic DNA by means of the immunoSEQ Assay, a bias-controlled multiplex PCR. The authors processed their data as follows. The number of nucleated cells in each sample was estimated from the amplification of reference gene primers within the assay. Sequence reads were collapsed and filtered to measure the absolute abundance of every unique TCRbeta CDR3 rearrangement. For each sample, productive Simpson clonality was calculated as the square root of Simpson's diversity index over productive rearrangements. TCRdb mirrors the immuneACCESS table, restricted to in-frame sequences. Some clones are absent from its copies; in checked studies, under half trace to an unresolved V gene, and the reason for the others is unknown. Clone size and V and J calls were adopted from that table, with D and trimming inferred from the DNA. The sample table holds about 190,000 clones, of which approximately 84% were seen once. Clones ranked in the top ten supply roughly 5% of the sample.

CDR1 and CDR2, per the germline V gene, are KGHSH and LQKENI. Its CDR3 holds 13 amino acids, cysteine through phenylalanine. Solely the CDR3 DNA is kept, with 39 bases framed from the first base. The junction shows trimming of 3 bases on V and 3 bases on J, plus 8 bases between the germline ends. With regard to this clone: Its antigen is unknown. The sample holds no much larger clone one base away, and base qualities are not on file. This same CDR3 is encoded by further DNA sequences in the sample.

The collaborating institutions used their own protocols to collect whole blood in K2EDTA tubes. For TCRbeta analysis, collaborators shipped samples as frozen whole blood, isolated PBMCs, or DNA extracted from either of those sample types. Source material: peripheral blood. The sequence derives from a woman aged 65 to 85 with active or convalescent COVID-19. This sequence uses TRBV18 and TRBJ2-5, with the D gene call left open. The CDR3 here reads CASSPGVKETQYF. The nucleotides read TGTGCCAGCTCACCGGGCGTAAAAGAGACCCAGTACTTC.